A single sample is the source of the 7 T cell receptor beta chains below, sequenced in a study of blood T cell repertoires in COVID-19. The method was immunoSEQ multiplex PCR; TCRdb's version includes in-frame clones alone and lacks a portion of them. The profile shows roughly 290,000 clones, around 87% of them singletons. The sequenced sample was peripheral blood. These receptors were taken from a woman between 45 and 60 years old who had recovered from COVID-19.

V is TRBV28 and J is TRBJ1-1, with D hard to call. V was pared by 4 bases and J by 10 bases, with 7 bases between. CDR3 length: 10 residues. Germline V lookup: CDR1 MDHEN, CDR2 SYDVKM. Here the CDR3 reads CASSSSRAFF. In DNA, the CDR3 is TGTGCCAGCAGTTCTTCCCGAGCTTTCTTT.

The chain is built from TRBV5-4 and TRBJ1-6; the D is unclear. This CDR3 is built from 13 residues. V dropped 4 bases and J dropped 11 bases, with 13 bases sitting between them. The germline V gene encodes CDR1 SGHNT and CDR2 YYREEE (reference sequence). CDR3 nucleotide sequence: TGTGCCAGCAGCCCCGAATTGGCTGCACCCCTCCACTTT. Its translation: CASSPELAAPLHF.

The chain links TRBV5-1 to TRBJ2-1, with D possibly matching TRBD1 (6 bases). In germline, CDR1 is SGHRS, CDR2 YFSETQ. This CDR3 spans 16 amino acids. The V and J ends lost 2 bases and 0 bases respectively, with 12 bases between them. CDR3 residues: CASSFSGDSSYNEQFF. CDR3 in DNA: TGCGCCAGCAGCTTCTCAGGGGATAGCTCCTACAATGAGCAGTTCTTC.

The chain links TRBV30 to TRBJ2-2, with 9 bases aligning to TRBD1. CDR3 length equals 13 residues. Germline assignment: CDR1 GTSNPN and CDR2 SVGIG (reference sequence). Losses at the gene ends were 5 bases for V and 4 bases for J; bases not matched to a gene: 2. The CDR3 region has the DNA TGTGCCTGGGGGACAGGGATCACCGGGGAGCTGTTTTTT. It codes for CAWGTGITGELFF.

The rearrangement joins TRBV5-1 to TRBJ2-2; 7 bases agree with TRBD1. Germline V gene data show CDR1 as SGHRS and CDR2 as YFSETQ. This CDR3 has 14 residues. V gave up 3 bases and J gave up 7 bases; unmatched junction bases: 6. CDR3 bases: TGCGCCAGCAGCTCACAGGGGACGGTCGGGGAGCTGTTTTTT. The encoded protein is CASSSQGTVGELFF.

This chain connects TRBV14 to TRBJ2-7; D gene unclear. With 1 base removed from V and 5 bases from J, the gap between germline ends came to 9 bases. The CDR3 totals 13 residues. Looked up from germline, CDR1 is SGHDN and CDR2 is FVKESK. The CDR3 protein is CASSQVEAHEQYF. Here the CDR3 DNA reads TGTGCCAGCAGCCAAGTTGAGGCCCACGAGCAGTACTTC.

The genes are TRBV11-2 and TRBJ2-3; tentative D call: TRBD2 (5 bases). Deletions cut 5 bases from V and 2 bases from J, with 17 bases between. CDR1 is SGHAT, CDR2 FQNNGV, per germline. The CDR3 sequence is 16 residues long. This CDR3 reads CASSPGLNPITDTQYF. Written as DNA, the CDR3 is TGTGCCAGCAGCCCAGGACTCAACCCGATCACAGATACGCAGTATTTT.